This TCR beta chain was sequenced for a study of regulatory T cells. Study-wide results and caveats: CD3G-deficient patients' regulatory T cells showed reduced Shannon diversity versus autologous conventional CD4+ and control regulatory cells.

The PCR used 52 TRBV and 13 TRBJ primers. Sequencing used immunoSEQ multiplex PCR; TCRdb keeps in-frame clones, though not all of them. This sample has under 7,000 clones, with 85% to 90% found just once. J was trimmed by 3 bases and V by 3 bases; bases with no gene match: 8. Per the germline V gene, CDR1 is MDHEN and CDR2 is SYDVKM. The CDR3 is 16 residues long. A remark on this clone: Its antigen remains unknown.

Sequencing was carried out using CD4+ Tregs sorted from blood. The chain uses TRBV28 and TRBJ2-3, with 8 bases matching TRBD2. The clonotype was recovered from a person in their late teens or twenties with CD3G deficiency. CDR3 nucleotide sequence: TGTGCCAGCAGTTTTGGGCGGGAGGTTGGGACAGATACGCAGTATTTT. It is translated as CASSFGREVGTDTQYF.